This T cell receptor (beta chain) appears in the sequencing data of a study of blood T cell repertoires in COVID-19 (dated by TCRdb to about 2020). In the study overall: Samples from collaborators originated in the United States, Italy and Spain and spanned both the acute and convalescent phases of COVID-19. The prospective study material was composed of cDNA or gDNA derived from T cells, B-cell-depleted T cells, or PBMCs. Deeply sampled blood TCRbeta repertoires from subjects exposed to, actively infected with, or recovered from COVID-19 were included in the dataset. A freely available public database, intended as a resource for researchers studying the immune response to SARS-CoV-2, is where the repertoires were released. Samples were obtained from the ongoing ImmuneRACE study (first 160 participants) and from 1,254 subjects provided by 6 global collaborators. A de-identified subject ID, COVID-19 status, age in years and sex were almost always included in the sample metadata. Where HLA class I and class II types were available, the types were taken from metadata supplied by the sample provider, not from assay-based typing.

On this clone: Its antigen is still unknown. No much larger clonotype is one base removed from it; base qualities were not supplied.

TCRbeta CDR3 regions were amplified from genomic DNA by means of the immunoSEQ Assay, a bias-controlled multiplex PCR. Per the original workflow: Nucleated cell counts per sample were estimated from amplification of reference gene primers within the assay. To quantify the absolute abundance of each unique TCRbeta CDR3 rearrangement, sequence reads were collapsed and filtered. Productive Simpson clonality was computed per sample as the square root of Simpson's diversity index over productive rearrangements. TCRdb took this table from immuneACCESS and kept in-frame rearrangements with V and J called. Such tables lack part of the clones; where checked against another copy, unresolved V genes explain under half of the gap, and the rest is unexplained. The V and J calls and clone size come from that table; D and trimming were worked out from the DNA. Across this sample there are just over 35,000 clones, with 81% seen only once. In total, the top ten clones hold 42% of the sample.

The paper as a whole reports these results and caveats: The amount of clinical and demographic metadata varied by source and participant and was provided uncurated.

Each collaborating institution followed its own protocols to collect whole blood in K2EDTA tubes. For TCRbeta analysis, collaborators shipped samples in one of three forms: frozen whole blood, isolated PBMCs, or DNA extracted from either of those sample types. Sequencing input: peripheral blood. This clonotype was obtained from a human donor in a cohort sampled during active or convalescent COVID-19. The donor label of this sample is uncertain.

CDR3 reads: CASSVSRGNNEQFF. The DNA sequence reads TGTGCCAGCAGCGTGTCCAGGGGAAACAATGAGCAGTTCTTC. The rearrangement combines TRBV7-2 with TRBJ2-1; a weak D assignment points to TRBD1 (6 bases agree). Including the terminal cysteine and phenylalanine, the CDR3 comprises 14 residues. Only the CDR3 region is kept as DNA, spanning 42 bases read in frame from base 1. Reading the germline V gene gives CDR1 SGHTA and CDR2 FQGNSA. V and J are truncated by 5 bases and 5 bases respectively, leaving an intervening sequence of 13 bases.